This section outlines one T cell receptor beta chain sequence together with its context. These data originate in a study of T cell changes during pregnancy in multiple sclerosis. Some clones are missing from TCRdb's copy, which holds only in-frame ones; the method was immunoSEQ multiplex PCR. The repertoire includes roughly 110,000 clones, about 89% of them detected once, and roughly 1.6% sits in the top ten. This CDR3 contains 15 residues. Trimming removed 2 bases from V and 0 bases from J, with 10 bases in between. Germline V gene sequence: CDR1 LNHDA, CDR2 SQIVND (reference sequence). The starting material was peripheral blood, obtained before pregnancy. The chain recombines TRBV19 with TRBJ2-5; tentatively, D is TRBD1 (6 bases). This receptor was taken from a female donor with multiple sclerosis, enrolled in a pregnancy study. CDR3 sequence reads: CASSISQGYQETQYF. The DNA of the CDR3 is TGTGCCAGTAGTATAAGCCAGGGGTACCAAGAGACCCAGTACTTC.